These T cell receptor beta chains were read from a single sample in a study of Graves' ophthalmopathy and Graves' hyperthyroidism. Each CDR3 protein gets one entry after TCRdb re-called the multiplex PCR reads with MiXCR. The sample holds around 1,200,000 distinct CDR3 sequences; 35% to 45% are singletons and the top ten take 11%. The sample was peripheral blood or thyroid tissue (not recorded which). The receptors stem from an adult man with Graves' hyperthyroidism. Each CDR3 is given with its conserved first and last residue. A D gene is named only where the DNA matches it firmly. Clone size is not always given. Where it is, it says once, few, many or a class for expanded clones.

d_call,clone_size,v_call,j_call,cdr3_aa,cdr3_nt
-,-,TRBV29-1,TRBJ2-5,CSVETRESEASQETQYF,TGCAGCGTTGAAACTAGGGAGTCGGAGGCCTCTCAGGAGACCCAGTACTTC
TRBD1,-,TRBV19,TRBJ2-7,CASTIGTGTYEQYF,TGTGCCAGTACTATCGGGACAGGGACCTACGAGCAGTACTTC
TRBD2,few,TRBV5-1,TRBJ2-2,CASSLVPGGGPPSGELFF,TGCGCCAGCAGCTTGGTGCCTGGGGGAGGGCCGCCGTCCGGGGAGCTGTTTTTT
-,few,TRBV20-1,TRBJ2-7,CSAEGRSEYEQYF,TGCAGTGCTGAGGGTCGGTCCGAGTACGAGCAGTACTTC
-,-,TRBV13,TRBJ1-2,CASSFTGTQPGGYTF,TGTGCCAGCAGCTTCACCGGGACCCAACCCGGGGGCTACACCTTC
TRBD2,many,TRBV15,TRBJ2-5,CATSRLAGGGETQYF,TGTGCCACCAGCAGACTAGCGGGGGGGGGCGAGACCCAGTACTTC
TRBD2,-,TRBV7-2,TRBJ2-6,CASSFLAGGAYVLTF,TGTGCCAGCAGCTTCCTAGCGGGCGGGGCCTACGTCCTGACTTTC
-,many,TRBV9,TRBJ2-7,CASSVAGTSYEQYF,TGTGCCAGCAGCGTAGCCGGGACAAGCTACGAGCAGTACTTC
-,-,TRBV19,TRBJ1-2,CASSARGRFYGYTF,TGTGCCAGTAGTGCTAGAGGCCGGTTCTATGGCTACACCTTC
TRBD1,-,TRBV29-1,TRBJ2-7,CSVEAGQGAYEQYF,TGCAGCGTTGAAGCCGGACAGGGGGCCTACGAGCAGTACTTC
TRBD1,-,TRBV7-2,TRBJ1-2,CASSLTGTGGNGYTF,TGTGCCAGCAGCTTAACTGGGACAGGGGGAAATGGCTACACCTTC
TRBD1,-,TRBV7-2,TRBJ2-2,CASSQLTGMILRELFF,TGTGCCAGCAGCCAACTGACAGGGATGATTCTACGGGAGCTGTTTTTT
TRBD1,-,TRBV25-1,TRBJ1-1,CASSETGALRPNAEAFF,TGTGCCAGCAGCGAGACAGGGGCCCTACGGCCGAACGCTGAAGCTTTCTTT
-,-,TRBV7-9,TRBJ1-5,CASSGTGRFGQPQHF,TGTGCCAGCTCAGGCACTGGGCGCTTTGGGCAGCCCCAGCATTTT
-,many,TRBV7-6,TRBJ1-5,CASSLQVNQPQHF,TGTGCCAGCAGCCTACAGGTCAATCAGCCCCAGCATTTT
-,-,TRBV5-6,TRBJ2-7,CASSQVKFGEQYF,TGTGCCAGCAGCCAGGTAAAGTTTGGCGAGCAGTACTTC
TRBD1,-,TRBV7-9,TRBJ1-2,CASSSSPGTGALGYTF,TGTGCCAGCAGTTCCTCCCCCGGGACAGGGGCCCTTGGCTACACCTTC
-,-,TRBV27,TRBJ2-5,CASSYLDREGETQYF,TGTGCCAGCAGTTACTTAGACAGGGAGGGTGAGACCCAGTACTTC
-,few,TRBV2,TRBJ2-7,CASSYTGAPIARYF,TGTGCCAGCAGCTACACGGGGGCACCCATCGCGCGGTACTTC
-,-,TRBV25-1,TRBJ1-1,CASSARGTAEAFF,TGTGCCAGCAGTGCTAGGGGGACGGCTGAAGCTTTCTTT
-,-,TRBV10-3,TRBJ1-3,CASSEEALGAGNTIYF,TGTGCCAGCAGTGAAGAGGCGTTAGGGGCTGGAAACACCATATATTTT
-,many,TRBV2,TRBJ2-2,CASSEAVGELFF,TGTGCCAGCAGTGAAGCCGTCGGGGAGCTGTTTTTT
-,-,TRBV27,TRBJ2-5,CASSLLGNSETQYF,TGTGCCAGCAGTTTATTGGGGAATAGCGAGACCCAGTACTTC
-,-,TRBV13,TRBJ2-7,CASSLGSWAGNYEQYF,TGTGCCAGCAGCTTAGGCTCGTGGGCAGGGAATTACGAGCAGTACTTC
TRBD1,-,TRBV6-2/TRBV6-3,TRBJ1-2,CASSSATGGGYTF,TGTGCCAGCAGTTCAGCGACAGGGGGTGGCTACACCTTC
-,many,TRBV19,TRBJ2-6,CASTLGANVLTF,TGTGCCAGTACCCTCGGGGCCAACGTCCTGACTTTC